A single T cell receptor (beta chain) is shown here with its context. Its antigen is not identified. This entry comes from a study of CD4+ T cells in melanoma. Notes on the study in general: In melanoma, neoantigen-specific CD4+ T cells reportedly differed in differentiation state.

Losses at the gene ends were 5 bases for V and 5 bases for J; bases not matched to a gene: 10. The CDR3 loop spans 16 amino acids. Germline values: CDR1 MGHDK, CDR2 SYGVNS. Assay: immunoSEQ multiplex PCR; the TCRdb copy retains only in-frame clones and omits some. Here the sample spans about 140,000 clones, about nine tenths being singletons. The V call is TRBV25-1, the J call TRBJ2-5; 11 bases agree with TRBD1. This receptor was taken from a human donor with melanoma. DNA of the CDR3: TGTGCCAGCAGTTGGACAGGGGGCCGTAATCGGGAGACCCAGTACTTC. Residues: CASSWTGGRNRETQYF.